This T cell receptor (beta chain) derives from a study of graft-versus-host responses after intestinal transplantation. The study's findings and limits: Peak levels of circulating GvH clones tracked with early post-transplant HvG declines.

Germline V gene lookup returns CDR1 MNHNS and CDR2 SASEGT. V was shortened by 6 bases and J by 1 base, with 15 bases between the two germline ends. This CDR3 spans 15 amino acids. Assay used: immunoSEQ multiplex PCR; TCRdb lists only in-frame clones, some missing. The data contain 9,000 to 13,000 clones, under 40% of them singletons. Cell sorting after the reaction yielded proliferating CFSE-low CD3+CD4+ and CD3+CD8+ responders. The receptor's source is a human patient who was an organ donor for intestinal transplantation. The chain carries TRBV6-1 and TRBJ1-1, with D uncertain. Source: alloreactive CD4+ T cells from a mixed lymphocyte reaction culture, taken before transplantation. The subset: CFSE-low proliferating T cells sorted from approximately 6-day pre-transplant mixed lymphocyte reaction (GvH or HvG direction). CDR3 region: CASSLYEVGNTEAFF. CDR3 nucleotides: TGTGCCAGCAGCCTATATGAGGTTGGGAACACTGAAGCTTTCTTT.